This paragraph reports one TCR beta chain. Antigen specificity is unknown. CDR1 and CDR2 from the germline V gene are LGHNA and YNFKEQ. CDR3 length equals 17 residues. V dropped 1 base and J dropped 2 bases, with 16 bases sitting between them. This sample is drawn from a study of T cell responses to AZD1222 COVID-19 vaccine. The study's findings and limits: Baseline testing showed seropositivity in only a handful of AZD1222 recipients. Every sample of the repertoires postdated the peak T cell response. Dominant CD4 TCR responses targeted spike regions 160-218 and 743-854. Donors were mostly white British, more females; clonal diversity possibly underestimated.

Only in-frame clones appear in the TCRdb table, and some are missing; sequencing was by immunoSEQ multiplex PCR. The data show about 120,000 clones, 80% to 95% seen once. The receptor was derived from an adult in good health. The V and J genes are TRBV4-2 and TRBJ2-3, with TRBD2 as a possible D gene (6 bases). The specimen was peripheral blood, collected on day 0 of MenACWY control vaccination. The CDR3 reads CASSQAESSANTDTQYF. CDR3 DNA: TGTGCCAGCAGCCAAGCCGAGTCTAGCGCGAACACAGATACGCAGTATTTT.